The 31 T cell receptor beta chains in this list originate from one sample, sequenced in a study of shared clonotypes between healthy human individuals. Profiling relied on immunoSEQ multiplex PCR, and the TCRdb table lists in-frame clones only, not all of them. This table holds 650,000 to 800,000 clones, approximately 77% found once. The specimen sequenced was memory CD4+ T cells sorted from blood. Subset specified: CD45RA-negative fraction. All receptors come from a woman aged 30 to 39 in good health.

This clone was seen at least ten times. This chain connects TRBV28 to TRBJ1-1, with TRBD1 as a possible D gene (5 bases). Germline CDR1 is MDHEN and CDR2 is SYDVKM. Trimming shortened V by 9 bases and J by 7 bases, and 15 bases separated the two germline ends. This CDR3 is built from 12 residues. The CDR3 loop is CASQGSGSEAFF. For the CDR3, the DNA is TGTGCCAGTCAGGGTTCGGGAAGTGAAGCTTTCTTT.

This clone was recorded a few times. One end of the junction fails to match germline, which may point to a read error. This rearrangement joins TRBV7-8 to TRBJ1-5; the match to TRBD1 covers 9 bases. The CDR3 runs to 14 residues. Germline CDR1 is SGHVS and CDR2 is FQNEAQ. CDR3 amino acids: CASRLGTGPQPQHF. DNA of the CDR3: TGTGCCAGCAGGTTAGGGACAGGGCCTCAGCCCCAGCATTTT.

The chain joins TRBV28 to TRBJ2-7; 10 bases are a match to TRBD1. Germline trimming cut 5 bases from V and 6 bases from J; bases unmatched to any gene: 10. Germline V gives CDR1 MDHEN, CDR2 SYDVKM. This CDR3 spans 15 amino acids. The CDR3 loop is CASSTLTGGRREQYF. Here the CDR3 DNA reads TGTGCCAGCAGTACCCTGACAGGGGGCAGACGCGAGCAGTACTTC.

The chain recombines TRBV30 with TRBJ2-3; TRBD2 matches at 13 bases. The junction had 3 bases not matched to a gene; V was cut back by 2 bases and J by 4 bases. Germline V gives CDR1 GTSNPN, CDR2 SVGIG (reference sequence). The CDR3 runs 15 residues. For the CDR3, the DNA is TGTGCCTGGAGTCTCACTAGCGGGAGGGCAGATACGCAGTATTTT. Residues: CAWSLTSGRADTQYF.

Many counts were recorded for this clone. The identical CDR3 is also encoded by other nucleotide sequences in the sample. V usage is TRBV28 and J usage is TRBJ1-3; no clear D. Looked up from germline, CDR1 is MDHEN and CDR2 is SYDVKM. CDR3 length: 12 amino acids. With 6 bases removed from V and 1 base from J, the gap between germline ends came to 4 bases. CDR3 loop: CASSRSGNTIYF. CDR3 in DNA: TGTGCCAGCAGCAGATCTGGAAACACCATATATTTT.

This clone turned up a few times. This chain connects TRBV5-6 to TRBJ2-1, with TRBD1 identical over 10 bases. J lost 3 bases, V lost 0 bases, and 3 bases had no gene match. This CDR3 is built from 16 residues. From germline, CDR1 is SGHDT and CDR2 YYEEEE. The chain's CDR3 is CASSLEGTGVYNEQFF. As DNA, the CDR3 is TGTGCCAGCAGCTTGGAGGGGACAGGGGTCTACAATGAGCAGTTCTTC.

The gene calls are TRBV10-1 and TRBJ1-1; possible D gene TRBD1, 5 bases. Germline V CDR1 and CDR2: WNHNN, SYGVQD (reference sequence). This CDR3 is built from 13 residues. Trimming pared 10 bases from V and 1 base from J, leaving 13 bases between. CDR3 residues: CATQGGWNTEAFF. The CDR3 nucleotides are TGCGCCACCCAGGGAGGATGGAACACTGAAGCTTTCTTT.

The chain combines TRBV19 with TRBJ1-1, with a weak D call TRBD1 (6 bases). The CDR3 spans 13 residues. Germline lookup yields CDR1 LNHDA and CDR2 SQIVND (reference sequence). V lost 9 bases and J lost 4, with 15 bases in between. Here the CDR3 reads CASQLRGGTEAFF. In DNA form, the CDR3 reads TGTGCCAGCCAACTGAGGGGGGGCACTGAAGCTTTCTTT.

This clone showed up just once. This chain joins TRBV28 and TRBJ2-1; D possibly corresponds to TRBD1 (6 bases). The ends were cut back, 4 bases at V and 11 bases at J, with 21 bases in the middle. In germline, CDR1 is MDHEN, CDR2 SYDVKM. The CDR3 has 15 amino acids. The CDR3 nucleotides read TGTGCCAGCAGTTCACCGGGCCTCGTAGGGGGTAAGCAGTTCTTC. Amino acid sequence: CASSSPGLVGGKQFF. Drawing the rest from reference TRBV28 and TRBJ2-1, the complete variable domain is DVKVTQSSRYLVKRTGEKVFLECVQDMDHENMFWYRQDPGLGLRLIYFSYDVKMKEKGDIPEGYSVSREKKERFSLILESASTNQTSMYLCASSSPGLVGGKQFFGPGTRLTVL.

This clone was observed a handful of times. The chain carries TRBV5-1 and TRBJ2-3; D might be TRBD2 (5 bases). V lost 0 bases and J lost 1, with 18 bases in between. The V gene's germline CDR1 is SGHRS and CDR2 YFSETQ. CDR3 length: 18 amino acids. CDR3 loop: CASSLATAAVIGTDTQYF. CDR3 DNA sequence: TGCGCCAGCAGCTTGGCCACAGCGGCGGTGATCGGCACAGATACGCAGTATTTT.

The CDR3 bases are TGTGCCAGCAGCCTAAGAATGGGACAGGGAAATGAAAAACTGTTTTTT. Encoded protein: CASSLRMGQGNEKLFF. V gene TRBV4-2 combines with J gene TRBJ1-4; TRBD1 matches 9 bases. Trimming at V came to 4 bases and at J to 5 bases, leaving 8 bases not matched to a gene. CDR1 LGHNA and CDR2 YNFKEQ come from the germline V gene. The CDR3 totals 16 residues.

This sequence joins TRBV28 and TRBJ2-7, with D possibly TRBD1 on 6 matching bases. Trimming took off 6 bases at V and 5 bases at J, with 17 bases between the two ends. Germline loops: CDR1 MDHEN, CDR2 SYDVKM. CDR3 length: 14 amino acids. CDR3 amino acids: CASRSRGRGHEQYF. The CDR3 DNA is TGTGCCAGCAGGTCCCGCGGCAGGGGCCACGAGCAGTACTTC.

The sample holds a few counts of this clone. This chain uses TRBV29-1 with TRBJ2-7; 7 nucleotides agree with TRBD1. Germline V lookup: CDR1 SQVTM, CDR2 ANQGSEA. There are 14 residues in the CDR3. J was trimmed by 0 bases and V by 7 bases; bases with no gene match: 9. The CDR3 spells CSARDRINSYEQYF. CDR3 DNA sequence: TGCAGCGCAAGGGACAGAATAAACTCCTACGAGCAGTACTTC.

This rearrangement joins TRBV28 to TRBJ2-7; no clear D. There are 13 residues in the CDR3. Per germline, CDR1 MDHEN and CDR2 SYDVKM. Trimming took off 3 bases at V and 3 bases at J, with 9 bases between the two ends. The CDR3 sequence is CASSFRSVYEQYF. CDR3 DNA sequence: TGTGCCAGCAGTTTTAGGAGCGTCTACGAGCAGTACTTC.

The DNA of the CDR3 is TGTGCCAGCAGCCAAGTGGGGACAGGGGATAGGACTGAAGCTTTCTTT. It yields the protein CASSQVGTGDRTEAFF. The rearrangement links TRBV4-2 to TRBJ1-1; 10 positions match TRBD1. The V and J ends lost 1 base and 5 bases, in that order; junction bases with no gene match: 7. The CDR3 spans 16 residues. Germline CDR1 and CDR2: LGHNA and YNFKEQ.

This clone was detected many times. The chain combines TRBV4-1 with TRBJ1-2; maybe TRBD1 (5 bases). V shed 1 base and J shed 4 bases, with 10 bases lying between them. Germline loops: CDR1 MGHRA, CDR2 YSYEKL. There are 14 residues in the CDR3. The CDR3 reads CASSQVTELYGYTF. Written as DNA, the CDR3 is TGCGCCAGCAGCCAAGTGACAGAACTCTATGGCTACACCTTC.

CDR3 DNA: TGTGCCAGTAGTGTAGCCGGGCGGTGGAGCATTCAGTACTTC. The encoded protein is CASSVAGRWSIQYF. The V gene is TRBV19, the J gene TRBJ2-4, with D unresolved. CDR3 size: 14 residues. Germline CDR1 reads LNHDA; CDR2 reads SQIVND (reference sequence). The V and J ends lost 5 bases and 9 bases respectively, with 17 bases between them.

This rearrangement joins TRBV5-1 to TRBJ2-1; D is ambiguous. The CDR3 is 14 residues long. Germline CDR1 is SGHRS and CDR2 is YFSETQ. V was trimmed by 6 bases and J by 2 bases, leaving 12 bases between them. CDR3 DNA: TGCGCCAGCAAAGTAGGGTCGACCTACAATGAGCAGTTCTTC. It is translated as CASKVGSTYNEQFF.

V and J are TRBV29-1 and TRBJ2-5; TRBD1 aligns across 7 bases. Germline V gene lookup returns CDR1 SQVTM and CDR2 ANQGSEA. The CDR3 loop spans 13 amino acids. Losses at the gene ends were 7 bases for V and 0 bases for J; bases not matched to a gene: 5. This chain's CDR3 is CSATGTDQETQYF. The CDR3 DNA sequence: TGCAGCGCCACCGGGACAGACCAAGAGACCCAGTACTTC. The full variable domain, in which reference TRBV29-1 and TRBJ2-5 provide the parts outside the CDR3, is SAVISQKPSRDICQRGTSLTIQCQVDSQVTMMFWYRQQPGQSLTLIATANQGSEATYESGFVIDKFPISRPNLTFSTLTVSNMSPEDSSIYLCSATGTDQETQYFGPGTRLLVL.

This clone was seen more than once but under ten times. This rearrangement joins TRBV5-1 to TRBJ2-6; weak D call: TRBD2 (6 bases). The germline V and J ends were trimmed by 2 bases and 4 bases, with 13 bases remaining between them. The CDR3 extends over 16 amino acids. The germline V gene encodes CDR1 SGHRS and CDR2 YFSETQ. The CDR3 DNA follows: TGCGCCAGCAGCTTCGAGGGACTCTCCGGGGCCAACGTCCTGACTTTC. This translates into CASSFEGLSGANVLTF.

This chain joins TRBV19 and TRBJ2-3; 11 nucleotides match TRBD2. Trimming took 5 bases from V and 7 from J; bases not matched to a gene: 5. The CDR3 sequence is 14 residues long. Germline V lookup: CDR1 LNHDA, CDR2 SQIVND (reference sequence). CDR3 sequence (DNA): TGTGCCAGTAGTGTACTAGCGGGAGCGCATACGCAGTATTTT. It yields the protein CASSVLAGAHTQYF.

The gene calls are TRBV18 and TRBJ2-1; TRBD2 aligns across 8 bases. After removal of 3 bases from V and 9 bases from J, the junction contained 7 bases not matched to a gene. CDR1 is KGHSH, CDR2 LQKENI, per germline. CDR3 length equals 14 residues. DNA of the CDR3: TGTGCCAGCTCACCTCCCGGGGGGGGCGGTGAGCAGTTCTTC. Residues: CASSPPGGGGEQFF.

With respect to this clone: At the DNA level, this CDR3 is encoded by other sequences in the same sample as well. J is TRBJ2-7 and V is TRBV30; TRBD2 aligns across 7 bases. This CDR3 is 14 amino acids long. Germline V gene data show CDR1 as GTSNPN and CDR2 as SVGIG (reference sequence). Losses at the gene ends were 4 bases for V and 8 bases for J; bases not matched to a gene: 14. The CDR3 region is CAWTEGGPVRQQYF. The CDR3 nucleotides are TGTGCCTGGACCGAGGGAGGGCCGGTAAGGCAGCAGTACTTC.

The sample holds one count of this clone. The chain employs TRBV28 and TRBJ2-3; TRBD2 aligns across 10 bases. J lost 2 bases, V lost 7 bases, and 3 bases had no gene match. The CDR3 is 14 amino acids. Looked up from germline, CDR1 is MDHEN and CDR2 is SYDVKM. The DNA for the CDR3 is TGTGCCAGCACTAGCGGGGGACTCACAGATACGCAGTATTTT. It specifies CASTSGGLTDTQYF.

The CDR3, as DNA: TGTGCCAGCAGAACGCTATCCGGGGCCCGAACTGGTTATGGCTACACCTTC. Its translation is CASRTLSGARTGYGYTF. The genes are TRBV5-6 and TRBJ1-2, with a possible D match to TRBD1 (5 bases). V lost 5 bases to trimming and J lost 5 bases, with 25 bases between them. The CDR3 spans 17 residues. Germline V CDR1 and CDR2: SGHDT, YYEEEE.

CDR3 coding DNA: TGTGCCAGCAGCCCCCGTAGGGAAGGGAGTACTGGGGCCAACGTCCTGACTTTC. Translating it yields CASSPRREGSTGANVLTF. The chain couples TRBV5-6 to TRBJ2-6; maybe TRBD2 (5 bases). The CDR3 totals 18 residues. Trimming left V 4 bases short and J 2 bases short, with 19 bases between. Germline V CDR1 and CDR2: SGHDT, YYEEEE.

The chain links TRBV30 to TRBJ1-2; no firm D call. Trimming took off 1 base at V and 4 bases at J, with 10 bases between the two ends. There are 13 residues in the CDR3. From germline, CDR1 is GTSNPN and CDR2 SVGIG (reference sequence). The DNA of the CDR3 is TGTGCCTGGAGTGCCCGAAACGGCTATGGCTACACCTTC. This sequence encodes CAWSARNGYGYTF.

The chain couples TRBV5-1 to TRBJ2-1, with D perhaps TRBD2 (5 bases). The CDR3 consists of 15 residues. Trimming removed 6 bases at V and 5 bases at J, with 18 bases between. Looked up from germline, CDR1 is SGHRS and CDR2 is YFSETQ. The CDR3 loop is CASKTSGRDNNEQFF. For the CDR3, the DNA is TGCGCCAGCAAAACCTCCGGACGGGATAACAATGAGCAGTTCTTC.

V gene TRBV6-8 combines with J gene TRBJ2-2; D not resolved. This CDR3 has 12 amino acids. Germline CDR1 reads MNHGY; CDR2 reads SAAAGT. The V and J ends lost 4 bases and 4 bases respectively, with 4 bases between them. The CDR3: CASSFPTGELFF. CDR3 nucleotides: TGTGCCAGCAGTTTTCCCACCGGGGAGCTGTTTTTT.

The J gene is TRBJ2-1, the V gene TRBV11-3, with D unresolved. The V gene's germline CDR1 is SGHNT and CDR2 YENEEA. V lost 4 bases and J lost 9, with 10 bases in between. The CDR3 is 12 amino acids. The CDR3 protein is CASSSSRSEQFF. In DNA, the CDR3 is TGTGCCAGCAGCTCCTCTAGAAGTGAGCAGTTCTTC.

The chain joins TRBV10-3 to TRBJ2-7; 7 bases match TRBD1. Germline CDR1 and CDR2: ENHRY and SYGVKD. CDR3 size: 14 residues. Germline trimming cut 6 bases from V and 3 bases from J; bases unmatched to any gene: 8. CDR3 bases: TGTGCCATCAGGGGGACAGAGGGCGTCTACGAGCAGTACTTC. It yields the protein CAIRGTEGVYEQYF.